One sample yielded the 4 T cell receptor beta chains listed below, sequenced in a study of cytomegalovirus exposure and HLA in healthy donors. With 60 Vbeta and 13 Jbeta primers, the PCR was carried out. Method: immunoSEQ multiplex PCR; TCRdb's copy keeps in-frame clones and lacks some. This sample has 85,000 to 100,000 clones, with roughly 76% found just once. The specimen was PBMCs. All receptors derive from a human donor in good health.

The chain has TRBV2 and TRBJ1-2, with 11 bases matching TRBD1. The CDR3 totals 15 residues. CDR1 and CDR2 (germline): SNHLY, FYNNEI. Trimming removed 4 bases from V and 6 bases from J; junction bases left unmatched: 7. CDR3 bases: TGTGCCAGCAGTGCGCAGGACAGGGGGCATGATGGCTACACCTTC. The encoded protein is CASSAQDRGHDGYTF.

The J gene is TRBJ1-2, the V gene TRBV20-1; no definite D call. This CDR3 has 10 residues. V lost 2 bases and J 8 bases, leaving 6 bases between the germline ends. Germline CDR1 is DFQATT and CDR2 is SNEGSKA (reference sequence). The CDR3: CSARSEGYTF. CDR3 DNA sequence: TGCAGTGCTAGAAGTGAGGGCTACACCTTC.

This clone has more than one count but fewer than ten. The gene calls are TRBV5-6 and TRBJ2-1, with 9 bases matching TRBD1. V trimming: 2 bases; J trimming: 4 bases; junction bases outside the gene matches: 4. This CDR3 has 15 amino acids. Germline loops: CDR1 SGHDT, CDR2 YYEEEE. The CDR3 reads CASSFGQGTYNEQFF. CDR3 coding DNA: TGTGCCAGCAGCTTCGGACAGGGGACGTACAATGAGCAGTTCTTC. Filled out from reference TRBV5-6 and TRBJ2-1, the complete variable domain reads DAGVTQSPTHLIKTRGQQVTLRCSPKSGHDTVSWYQQALGQGPQFIFQYYEEEERQRGNFPDRFSGHQFPNYSSELNVNALLLGDSALYLCASSFGQGTYNEQFFGPGTRLTVL.

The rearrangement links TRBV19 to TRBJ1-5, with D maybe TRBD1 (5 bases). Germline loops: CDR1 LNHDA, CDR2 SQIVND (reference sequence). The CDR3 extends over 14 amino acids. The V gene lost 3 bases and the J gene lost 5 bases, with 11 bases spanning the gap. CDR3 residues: CASSMLLTDQPQHF. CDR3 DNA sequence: TGTGCCAGTAGTATGTTGTTGACAGATCAGCCCCAGCATTTT.